This record covers a single TCR beta chain. This clonotype was detected ten times or more. The specificity of this receptor is unknown. No qualities accompany the bases; no much larger clone lies one base away. Cut back by 4 bases and 10 bases, the V and J ends lie 14 bases apart. The cysteine opens and the phenylalanine closes a CDR3 of 13 amino acids. Only the CDR3 part of the read is kept: 39 bases, read in frame from the first base. From a lookup of the germline V gene (reference sequence), CDR1 and CDR2 are DFQATT and SNEGSKA. In the ophthalmopathy patients, disease was moderately to severely active, with a Clinical Activity Score of 3 or more, a NOSPECS grade of 4 or more, and a duration of less than 3 months. Exclusion was applied to patients with uncontrolled infections, other autoimmune diseases, pregnancy or lactation. Diagnoses were based on clinical symptoms, serum thyroxine and TRAb, thyroid ultrasound and orbital computed tomography. Ficoll-Paque density gradient centrifugation was used to isolate PBMCs from about 10 ml of fresh peripheral blood. Total RNA was extracted using Trizol reagent, and RNA quality was assessed on an Agilent 2100 Bioanalyzer.

The data were obtained in a study of T cells in Graves' hyperthyroidism and ophthalmopathy (dated by TCRdb to about 2019). For the study in its entirety: Peripheral blood samples were taken at initial diagnosis, before any treatment was given. A discovery cohort of about a hundred patients, 43 with Graves' ophthalmopathy and approximately 57 with stable Graves' hyperthyroidism, was used to find distinguishing TCR V-J signatures. The paper reports TCR Vbeta CDR3 sequencing of more than 120 peripheral blood samples: some 44 ophthalmopathy, fewer than 85 hyperthyroidism and around 17 progressor patients. The study also compared thyroid tissue and blood T-cell repertoires from 6 or 7 Graves' hyperthyroidism patients. For training and testing, the roughly 97 patients in the discovery cohort were randomly divided in a 7:3 ratio. An independent validation cohort of under 20 hyperthyroidism patients and some 15 patients who later progressed to ophthalmopathy tested prospective prediction of ophthalmopathy. Once sampling was done, hyperthyroidism patients were given methimazole at a starting dose of 30 mg daily, whereas ophthalmopathy patients were given high-dose intravenous methylprednisolone. The investigation overall reported the following: Most expanded thyroid clonotypes (frequency above 0.001) were also detected in blood, suggesting blood repertoires may reflect thyroid immune responses. In validation, progression to ophthalmopathy was predicted by the model with approximately 67% sensitivity and approximately 78% specificity, a median of roughly six months before onset. Ophthalmopathy was separated from stable hyperthyroidism by a 13 V-J signature model, with around 88% sensitivity and approximately 81% specificity obtained in cross-validation and 80%/75% obtained in testing. Sample size was not statistically predetermined, and investigators were not blinded to group allocation.

TCR beta CDR3 regions were amplified from RNA transcripts. The TCR CDR3 was subjected to a first round of RT-PCR using the HTBI primer set and the Qiagen OneStep RT-PCR kit. Libraries were constructed in a second round of multiplex PCR, after which size selection and purification were performed. Sequencing of the libraries was done on an Illumina HiSeq2000 using paired-end 100 bp reads. The paper's processing steps were these. SOAPnuke was used to process the raw data, throwing out any read that contained adapters or uncalled bases, had a mean Phred below 15, or lacked an exact constant-primer or identifier match. High-quality paired reads were merged with COPE v1.2.5, and unique nucleotide sequences were defined as clonotypes. MiTCR v1.1 was used to align clonotypes to the IMGT TRBV, TRBD and TRBJ reference segments. The analysis included only V-J combinations with a frequency above 0.0001, which together covered about 99% of the repertoires. A TCS score was defined as the ratio of F50 (clonal expansion) to E x V (chaos), with BLOSUM62-based TCRdist applied between CDR3 peptides within each V-J. Welch's t-statistics and random forest reduced just over 500 V-J features to 13, which were used in a naive Bayes classifier (R e1071). TCRdb reanalyzed the raw reads on its own, using fastp at Q25 for trimming and MiXCR for clone calling, and kept in-frame beta chains. Rows matching on CDR3 protein sequence are summarized as one entry with the most common DNA and genes. The V and J calls reflect TCRdb's pipeline rather than the authors' work. The sample records around 690,000 distinct CDR3 sequences, around 20% of which are singletons. The ten top clones hold over 30% of the sample.

The source is a man in his thirties or forties with Graves' ophthalmopathy. Sequencing was done on a sample of blood. The chain is made from TRBV20-1 and TRBJ1-6; TRBD1 might be the D gene, on 5 matching bases. For the CDR3, the sequence is CSAIRQSTSPLHF. The DNA reads TGCAGTGCTATCCGACAGTCTACCTCACCCCTCCACTTT.